This T cell receptor (beta chain) was retrieved from a study of cytomegalovirus exposure and HLA in healthy donors. CDR1 and CDR2 (germline): SGHRS, YFSETQ. The CDR3 spans 15 residues. Trimming shortened V by 0 bases and J by 0 bases, and 7 bases separated the two germline ends. 60 Vbeta and 13 Jbeta primers were used in PCR. TCRdb keeps only in-frame clones here, not all; method: immunoSEQ multiplex PCR. The repertoire includes about 150,000 clones, roughly 10% of them detected once, and about 1.9% sits in the top ten. The sequence came from a man aged 45-65 years in good health and CMV-seronegative. Sequencing was performed on PBMCs. The rearrangement links TRBV5-1 to TRBJ1-3; no clear D. The CDR3 bases are TGCGCCAGCAGCTTGGGAGGTGGCTCTGGAAACACCATATATTTT. Translation: CASSLGGGSGNTIYF.